A single sample is the source of the 23 T cell receptor delta chains below, sequenced in a study of γδ T cells in repeated Plasmodium falciparum infection (dated by TCRdb to about 2021). Libraries were prepared through multiplex PCR. Sequencing was carried out with an Illumina MiSeq. TCRdb reran clone calling on the public reads with CATT; rows sharing one DNA sequence were then combined. Recorded for this sample are tens of thousands of delta-chain clones; roughly 1.4% of them occurred a single time. The ten largest clones add up to just under 9% of the sample. Vgamma9/Vdelta2+ and Vdelta2-negative gammadelta T cell populations were flow-sorted from peripheral blood mononuclear cells for bulk TCR repertoire analysis. Sequenced sample: gamma-delta T cells from blood. The receptor set was obtained from a pool of human donors (malaria-infected and uninfected, not separated).

For this clone: A far more abundant clone sits one base away, making this likely a read error. The sample holds other DNA sequences that translate to the same CDR3. The CDR3 DNA reads as TGTGCTCTTGGGGTCCTACCGGGCCCACGTAAACCCACTGGGGGATTATTCACCGATAAACTCATCTTT. Its protein is CALGVLPGPRKPTGGLFTDKLIF. The rearrangement joins TRDV1 to TRDJ1; 10 bases align to TRDD3. TCRdb supplies no J gene; here it was assigned by aligning the nucleotide sequence to germline. The CDR3 runs 23 residues. After removal of 4 bases from V and 1 base from J, the junction contained 27 bases not matched to a gene. Germline V gives CDR1 TSWWSYY, CDR2 QGS.

This clone showed up just a few times. This sequence is one base from a far larger clone and is likely a read error. In the same sample, other DNA sequences code for this CDR3. The rearrangement uses TRDV1 and TRDJ1; 13 bases align to TRDD3. CDR3 length equals 19 residues. The germline CDR1 and CDR2 sequences are TSWWSYY and QGS. Trimming cost V 3 bases and J 7 bases; bases outside gene matches: 17. CDR3 amino acids: CALGELSSYWGIRWAKLIF. The CDR3 coding sequence is TGTGCTCTTGGGGAGCTCTCTTCCTACTGGGGGATACGGTGGGCTAAACTCATCTTT.

Concerning this clone itself: This DNA's translation and the protein TCRdb lists, from a much larger clone, do not match at residue 13, likely due to a read error; the protein shown is translated from the DNA. The rearrangement uses TRDV2 and TRDJ1, with 10 bases identical to TRDD3. TCRdb carries no J gene annotation; the J gene was assigned here by matching the DNA with germline. CDR1 is GEAIGNYY and CDR2 is EKD in the germline V gene. The CDR3 runs to 16 residues. The CDR3 sequence: CACFVLGDVPGDELIF. The CDR3 nucleotides read TGTGCCTGTTTCGTACTGGGGGATGTCCCTGGCGATGAACTCATCTTT.

On this clone itself: A read error is the likely source, as a far larger clone sits one nucleotide away. At the DNA level, this CDR3 is encoded by other sequences in the same sample as well. The V segment is TRAV38-2/DV8, and no J call was made. The CDR3 spans 14 residues. Germline V lookup: CDR1 TSESDYY, CDR2 QEAYKQQN. The CDR3 region is CAYKTYWNTDKLIF. The CDR3 DNA reads TGTGCTTATAAGACGTACTGGAACACCGATAAACTCATTTTT.

In regard to this clone: TCRdb records a much larger clone's protein for this DNA, with a difference at residue 8 that likely arises from a read error; the protein given is the translation of the DNA. Within the sample, other DNA sequences also encode this same CDR3. This chain uses TRDV2 with TRDJ1, with TRDD3 matching over 13 bases. The J gene, left out of TCRdb, was set here by checking the DNA against germline. J was trimmed by 2 bases and V by 3 bases; bases with no gene match: 23. This CDR3 region has 22 residues. Germline values: CDR1 GEAIGNYY, CDR2 EKD. CDR3 sequence reads: CACDPVPSAVLGDTEGTDKLIF. CDR3 nucleotides: TGTGCCTGTGACCCAGTACCGAGCGCCGTACTGGGGGATACGGAGGGGACCGATAAACTCATCTTT.

This clone has more than one count but fewer than ten. Only one base separates this from a far larger clonotype, so it likely reflects a read error. The same CDR3 also results from other DNA sequences found in this sample. Here the V gene is TRDV1, but the J gene went uncalled; the table's D call of TRDD3 was not tested on the DNA. This CDR3 contains 24 residues. Germline CDR1 is TSWWSYY and CDR2 is QGS. The CDR3 here is CALGENERFPHQYWGIPVTAQLFF. CDR3 in DNA: TGTGCTCTTGGGGAAAATGAAAGGTTTCCCCATCAGTACTGGGGGATACCTGTGACAGCTCAACTTTTCTTT.

V is TRDV1 and J is TRDJ1; D may match TRDD2 or TRDD3 (5 bases each). V lost 0 bases, J lost 0 bases, and 29 bases lay in between. The CDR3 is 22 amino acids. In germline, CDR1 is TSWWSYY, CDR2 QGS. This CDR3 reads CALGELTSHFPFFRGYTDKLIF. The CDR3 bases are TGTGCTCTTGGGGAACTCACCTCCCACTTCCCCTTCTTCCGGGGGTACACCGATAAACTCATCTTT.

Worth noting for this clone: A read error likely explains why the TCRdb protein, taken from a much larger clone, differs from this DNA's translation at residue 5; the protein shown is translated from the DNA. The genes are TRDV2 and TRDJ1, with TRDD3 matching over 9 bases. The CDR3 covers 15 residues. The V gene end was trimmed by 3 bases and the J gene end by 3 bases; junction bases not matched to a gene: 7. Germline V gives CDR1 GEAIGNYY, CDR2 EKD. For the CDR3, the DNA is TGTGCCTGTGACTCCGTGGGGGATAGGGCCGATAAACTCATCTTT. Its protein product is CACDSVGDRADKLIF.

This clone was counted only a few times. The protein recorded in TCRdb matches a much larger clone and deviates from this DNA's translation at residue 19, suggesting a read error; the protein here is obtained by translating the DNA. A V gene of TRDV1 was called, but no J gene was assigned; TRDD3, the D gene given by the table, was not confirmed from the DNA. The CDR3 totals 21 residues. The germline gives CDR1 TSWWSYY, CDR2 QGS. CDR3 in DNA: TGTGCTCTTGGGGAATTACGACGGCTGGTGCATTTAACGGGTTTGACAGCACAACCCTTCTTT. Its translation is CALGELRRLVHLTGLTAQPFF.

There are a few counts of this clone. The TCRdb protein comes from a much larger clone and disagrees with this DNA's translation at residue 3, likely due to a read error; the protein given here is derived from the DNA. CDR3 sequence: CARDPRSGPTAQLFF. In DNA, the CDR3 is TGTGCCCGTGACCCTCGGAGCGGTCCGACAGCACAACTCTTCTTT. This rearrangement joins TRDV2 to TRDJ2; D is ambiguous. Since TCRdb gives no J gene, matching the DNA to germline was used here to assign it. Per the germline V gene, CDR1 is GEAIGNYY and CDR2 is EKD. The CDR3 runs 15 residues.

This clone ranks as medium-sized. The same CDR3 arises from other DNA sequences in this sample as well. The chain is built from TRDV2 and TRDJ3, with a possible D match to TRDD1 (5 bases). The V end lost 1 base, the J end lost 0 bases, and 15 bases lay between the germline ends. Germline CDR1 reads GEAIGNYY; CDR2 reads EKD. The CDR3 loop spans 19 amino acids. The CDR3 bases are TGTGCCTGTGACACACCACTGAGGAATAGCTCCTGGGACACCCGACAGATGTTTTTC. Translated, it gives CACDTPLRNSSWDTRQMFF.

Remarks on this clone: TCRdb's entry gives the protein of a much larger clone, which mismatches this DNA's translation at residue 16, likely from a read error; the protein reported here is translated from the DNA. The chain combines TRDV2 with TRDJ1; TRDD3 aligns across 11 bases. Trimming at V came to 0 bases and at J to 3 bases, leaving 20 bases not matched to a gene. CDR3 length equals 21 residues. Germline V gene data show CDR1 as GEAIGNYY and CDR2 as EKD. This chain's CDR3 is CACDTLTLSVLGDNRADKLIF. In DNA form, the CDR3 reads TGTGCCTGTGACACCCTCACCTTATCTGTACTGGGGGATAATCGCGCCGATAAACTCATCTTT.

This clone has a count of ten or more. The translation of this DNA and the TCRdb protein of a much larger clone differ at residue 3, probably owing to a read error; the protein shown here is translated from the DNA. This rearrangement joins TRDV1 to TRDJ1; 11 nucleotides match TRDD3. Germline CDR1 reads TSWWSYY; CDR2 reads QGS. The CDR3 extends over 19 amino acids. The CDR3 spells CAPGELPSYEWGIRWKLIF. In DNA form, the CDR3 reads TGTGCTCCTGGGGAACTCCCTTCCTACGAATGGGGGATACGCTGGAAACTCATCTTT.

As concerns this clone: The TCRdb protein comes from a much larger clone and disagrees with this DNA's translation at residue 14, likely due to a read error; the protein given here is derived from the DNA. The J gene was not called, though the V gene is TRDV1. The CDR3 consists of 16 residues. Looked up from germline, CDR1 is TSWWSYY and CDR2 is QGS. The CDR3 protein is CALGEWGCGRTAQPFF. The CDR3 DNA is TGTGCTCTTGGGGAATGGGGCTGTGGGAGGACAGCACAACCCTTCTTT.

To note about this clone: A single base is all that separates this from a far larger clone, so a read error is likely. Other DNA sequences from this sample encode an identical CDR3 as well. V gene assignment gives TRDV2, but the J gene was left uncalled; TRDD3 reflects the table's D call only, with no check against the DNA. From germline, CDR1 is GEAIGNYY and CDR2 EKD. The CDR3 has 16 amino acids. CDR3 coding DNA: TGTGCCTGTGACACACTGGGGGATACGGATAAAGGGAAGCTCATCTTT. Translating it yields CACDTLGDTDKGKLIF.

A remark on this clone: For this DNA, TCRdb reports the protein of a much larger clone, which diverges at residue 15, most likely from a read error; the protein presented here is translated directly from the DNA. No J gene was named, though the V gene is TRDV2; TRDD3 was called by the table and not checked on the DNA. Germline V CDR1 and CDR2: GEAIGNYY, EKD. This CDR3 is built from 17 residues. CDR3 nucleotide sequence: TGTGCCTGTGACACCGGGGGATTCGGTAAGCGGCCCGATAAACCCATCTTT. Encoded protein: CACDTGGFGKRPDKPIF.

The sample holds many counts of this clone. This chain joins TRDV1 and TRDJ1, with D unclear. Because TCRdb records no J gene, it was assigned here through a match of the DNA to germline. The CDR3 sequence is 19 residues long. Per the germline V gene, CDR1 is TSWWSYY and CDR2 is QGS. V dropped 2 bases and J dropped 4 bases, with 26 bases sitting between them. This chain's CDR3 is CALGEVGSWISRSIDKLIF. DNA for the CDR3: TGTGCTCTTGGGGAAGTCGGGTCGTGGATCTCTCGGAGCATCGATAAACTCATCTTT.

This clone was counted a few times. The TCRdb protein, from a much larger clone, departs from this DNA's translation at residue 15, likely by read error; the protein shown derives from the DNA. The J gene was not called, though the V gene is TRDV2; the table calls TRDD3, which could not be checked here. The CDR3 is made up of 17 amino acids. Germline V gene lookup returns CDR1 GEAIGNYY and CDR2 EKD. DNA of the CDR3: TGTGCCTGTGACACCGTCGATAAAGGTACACACACCGATAAACGCATCTTT. It yields the protein CACDTVDKGTHTDKRIF.

In this sample, this clone turned up a few times. Since a far larger clone is one base different, this is likely a read error. The sample contains more than one DNA sequence encoding this CDR3. The chain links TRDV1 to TRDJ2, with TRDD3 matching over 8 bases. The J gene, not given by TCRdb, was assigned here from a germline match of the nucleotide sequence. V dropped 0 bases and J dropped 2; count of bases not matched to a gene: 14. CDR1 and CDR2 from the germline V gene are TSWWSYY and QGS. CDR3 length: 20 amino acids. CDR3 DNA sequence: TGTGCTCTTGGGGAACTAGCCCTACTGGGTGGGGGATGGTTGACAGCACAACTCTTCTTT. It specifies CALGELALLGGGWLTAQLFF.

This clone was counted many times. For this DNA, TCRdb reports the protein of a much larger clone, which diverges at residue 14, most likely from a read error; the protein presented here is translated directly from the DNA. The chain recombines TRDV1 with TRDJ1; D gene ambiguous. No J gene is reported in TCRdb; it was inferred here by comparing the DNA with germline. This CDR3 comprises 17 residues. V was shortened by 0 bases and J by 10 bases, with 24 bases between the two germline ends. Per the germline V gene, CDR1 is TSWWSYY and CDR2 is QGS. The CDR3 loop reads CALGELRPGGGHFRLIF. In nucleotides, the CDR3 is TGTGCTCTTGGGGAACTCAGGCCCGGCGGTGGCCACTTTAGACTCATCTTT.

With regard to this clone: This DNA translates differently at residue 4 from the TCRdb protein, which is that of a much larger clone; a read error is likely, and the protein shown is the DNA's own translation. The chain has TRDV2 and TRDJ2; TRDD3 aligns across 9 bases. TCRdb leaves out the J gene; it was filled in here by matching the DNA to germline. Germline loops: CDR1 GEAIGNYY, CDR2 EKD. The CDR3 is made up of 15 amino acids. The CDR3 is CACGTGDTVTAQLFF. CDR3 in DNA: TGTGCCTGTGGCACCGGGGATACGGTGACAGCACAACTCTTCTTT.

In the case of this clone: Since a far larger clone is one base different, this is likely a read error. Other DNA sequences in the sample encode the same CDR3. The rearrangement joins TRDV2 to TRDJ1, with 8 nucleotides matching TRDD3. Matching the DNA to germline supplied the J gene, which TCRdb does not give. The V segment lost 3 bases and the J segment 6 bases; nucleotides outside the gene matches: 14. Germline CDR1 and CDR2: GEAIGNYY and EKD. The CDR3 has 16 amino acids. The CDR3 protein is CACDPWTTGGYNKLIF. CDR3 nucleotides: TGTGCCTGTGACCCATGGACTACTGGGGGGTACAATAAACTCATCTTT.

As to this clone: TCRdb's listed protein matches a much larger clone and diverges from this DNA's translation at residue 3, likely through a read error; the protein shown comes from the DNA. This CDR3 reads CARFSSRDKLIF. CDR3 in DNA: TGTGCTCGTTTTTCCTCCCGGGATAAACTCATCTTT. This sequence joins TRDV1 and TRDJ1; maybe TRDD2 (5 bases). The CDR3 totals 12 residues. The germline CDR1 and CDR2 sequences are TSWWSYY and QGS. The V end was cut by 10 bases, the J end by 5 bases, with 14 bases between.